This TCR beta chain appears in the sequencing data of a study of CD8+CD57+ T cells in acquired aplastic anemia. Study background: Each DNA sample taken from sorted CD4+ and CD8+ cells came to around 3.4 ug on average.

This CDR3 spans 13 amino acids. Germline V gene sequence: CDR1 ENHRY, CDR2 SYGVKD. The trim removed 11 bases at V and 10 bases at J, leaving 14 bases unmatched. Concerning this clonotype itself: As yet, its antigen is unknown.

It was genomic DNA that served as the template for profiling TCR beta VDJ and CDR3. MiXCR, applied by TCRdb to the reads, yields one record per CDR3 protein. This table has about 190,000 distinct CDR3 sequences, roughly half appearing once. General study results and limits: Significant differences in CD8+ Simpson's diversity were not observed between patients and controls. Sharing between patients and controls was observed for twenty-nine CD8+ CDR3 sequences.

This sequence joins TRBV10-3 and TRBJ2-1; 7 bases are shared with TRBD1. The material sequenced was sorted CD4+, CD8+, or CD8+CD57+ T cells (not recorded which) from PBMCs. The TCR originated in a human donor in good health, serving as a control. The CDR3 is CAATLEQGNEQFF. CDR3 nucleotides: TGTGCCGCCACGCTTGAACAGGGGAACGAGCAGTTCTTC.